The 8 T cell receptor beta chains reported below all come from one sample, sequenced in a study of cytomegalovirus exposure and HLA in healthy donors. The PCR had 60 Vbeta and 13 Jbeta primers. Assay: immunoSEQ multiplex PCR; the TCRdb copy retains only in-frame clones and omits some. This table holds about 190,000 clones, 78% found once. Sequences were obtained from PBMCs. The receptor source for this set is a woman aged 25 to 45 in good health and CMV-seropositive.

J is TRBJ2-7 and V is TRBV28, with 7 bases that match TRBD2. CDR1 and CDR2 (germline): MDHEN, SYDVKM. The CDR3 consists of 18 residues. V dropped 1 base and J dropped 0; count of bases not matched to a gene: 12. As DNA, the CDR3 is TGTGCCAGCAGTTTATCCCGGTGGGGGAGCGGGATCTCCTACGAGCAGTACTTC. It yields the protein CASSLSRWGSGISYEQYF.

J is TRBJ1-5 and V is TRBV28; D is possibly TRBD1 (5 bases). V was pared by 5 bases and J by 6 bases, with 14 bases between. This CDR3 comprises 14 residues. The germline V gene has CDR1 MDHEN and CDR2 SYDVKM. The CDR3 nucleotides read TGTGCCAGCAGTCTAGGTAGGGGTACTCAGCCCCAGCATTTT. Its protein product is CASSLGRGTQPQHF.

This sequence joins TRBV5-3 and TRBJ1-4; 7 nucleotides match TRBD1. TRBV5-3 is an ORF, with its function uncertain. Trimming removed 6 bases from V and 0 bases from J; junction bases left unmatched: 11. The CDR3 extends over 17 amino acids. The CDR3 sequence is CARTGGTDIATNEKLFF. The CDR3 DNA sequence: TGTGCCAGAACAGGCGGGACAGATATTGCAACTAATGAAAAACTGTTTTTT.

CDR3 bases: TGCGCCAGCAGCCAACCAGGGCTCTCTGGAAACACCATATATTTT. This encodes CASSQPGLSGNTIYF. The J gene is TRBJ1-3, the V gene TRBV4-1, with D perhaps matching TRBD1 (5 bases). Trimming shortened V by 2 bases and J by 0 bases, and 8 bases separated the two germline ends. Per the germline V gene, CDR1 is MGHRA and CDR2 is YSYEKL. This CDR3 spans 15 amino acids.

The chain couples TRBV4-3 to TRBJ2-2, with 13 bases aligning to TRBD2. Germline CDR1 is LGHNA and CDR2 is YSLEER. This CDR3 is 15 amino acids long. With 3 bases clipped from V and 8 bases from J, the junction kept 3 bases outside the gene matches. CDR3 bases: TGCGCCAGCAGCCAGGGACTAGCGGGGACTGGGGAGCTGTTTTTT. Amino acids: CASSQGLAGTGELFF.

The chain joins TRBV5-1 to TRBJ2-1; TRBD1 matches 9 bases. Germline V lookup: CDR1 SGHRS, CDR2 YFSETQ. Trimming took 4 bases from V and 7 from J; bases not matched to a gene: 6. The CDR3 length is 14 residues. The CDR3 DNA follows: TGCGCCAGCAGCCGCGGGGACAGGGCGAATGAGCAGTTCTTC. This encodes CASSRGDRANEQFF.

The chain couples TRBV27 to TRBJ1-4, with D uncertain. The V end was cut by 6 bases, the J end by 17 bases, with 16 bases between. Germline CDR1 and CDR2: MNHEY and SMNVEV (reference sequence). This CDR3 is built from 11 residues. The CDR3 sequence is CASSSDGALFF. DNA of the CDR3: TGTGCCAGCAGCAGTGACGGAGCCTTATTTTTT.

This clone was counted a few times. The chain has TRBV11-2 and TRBJ1-1, with D possibly being TRBD1 (5 bases). V gave up 3 bases and J gave up 6 bases, with 5 bases separating them. There are 11 residues in the CDR3. The germline V gene encodes CDR1 SGHAT and CDR2 FQNNGV. As DNA, the CDR3 is TGTGCCAGCAGCTTGACAGCTGAAGCTTTCTTT. Amino acid sequence: CASSLTAEAFF.